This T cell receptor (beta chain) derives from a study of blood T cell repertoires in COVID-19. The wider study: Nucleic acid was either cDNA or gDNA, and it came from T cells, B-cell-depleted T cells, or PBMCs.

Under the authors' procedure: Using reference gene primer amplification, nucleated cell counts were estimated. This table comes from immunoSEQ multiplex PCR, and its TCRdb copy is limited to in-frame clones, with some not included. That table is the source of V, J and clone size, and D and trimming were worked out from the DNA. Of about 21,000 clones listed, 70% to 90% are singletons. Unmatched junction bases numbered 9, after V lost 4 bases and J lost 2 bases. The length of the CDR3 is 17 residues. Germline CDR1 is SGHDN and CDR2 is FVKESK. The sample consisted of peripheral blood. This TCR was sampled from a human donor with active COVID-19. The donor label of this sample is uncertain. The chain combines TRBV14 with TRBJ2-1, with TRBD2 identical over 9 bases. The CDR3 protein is CASSRLQLAGTYNEQFF. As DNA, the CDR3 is TGTGCCAGCAGCCGATTACAACTAGCGGGTACCTACAATGAGCAGTTCTTC.